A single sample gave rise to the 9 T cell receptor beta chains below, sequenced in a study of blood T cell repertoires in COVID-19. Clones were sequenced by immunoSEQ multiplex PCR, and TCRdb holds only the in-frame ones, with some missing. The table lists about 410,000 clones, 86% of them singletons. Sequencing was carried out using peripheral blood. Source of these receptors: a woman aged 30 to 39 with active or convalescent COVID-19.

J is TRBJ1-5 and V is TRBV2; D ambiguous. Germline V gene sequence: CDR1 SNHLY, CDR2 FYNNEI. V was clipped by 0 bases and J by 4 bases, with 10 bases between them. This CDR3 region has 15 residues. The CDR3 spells CASSEASAGNQPQHF. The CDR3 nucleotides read TGTGCCAGCAGTGAAGCATCCGCAGGTAATCAGCCCCAGCATTTT. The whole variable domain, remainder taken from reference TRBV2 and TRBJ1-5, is EPEVTQTPSHQVTQMGQEVILRCVPISNHLYFYWYRQILGQKVEFLVSFYNNEISEKSEIFDDQFSVERPDGSNFTLKIRSTKLEDSAMYFCASSEASAGNQPQHFGDGTRLSIL.

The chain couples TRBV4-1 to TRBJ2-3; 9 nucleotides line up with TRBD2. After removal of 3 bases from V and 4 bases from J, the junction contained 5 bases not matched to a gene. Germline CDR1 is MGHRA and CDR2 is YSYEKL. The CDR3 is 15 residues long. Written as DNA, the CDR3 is TGCGCCAGCAGCCAGCTAGCGGGATCGTCAGATACGCAGTATTTT. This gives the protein CASSQLAGSSDTQYF.

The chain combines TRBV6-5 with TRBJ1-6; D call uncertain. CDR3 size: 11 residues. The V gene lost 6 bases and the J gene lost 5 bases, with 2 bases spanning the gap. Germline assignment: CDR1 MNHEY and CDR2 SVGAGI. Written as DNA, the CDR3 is TGTGCCAGCAGCGATAATTCACCCCTCCACTTT. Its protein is CASSDNSPLHF.

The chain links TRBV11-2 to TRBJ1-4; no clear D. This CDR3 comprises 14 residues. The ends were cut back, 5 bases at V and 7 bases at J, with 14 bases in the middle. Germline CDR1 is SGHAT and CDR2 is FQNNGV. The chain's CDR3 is CASSPGRAPEKLFF. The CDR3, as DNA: TGTGCCAGCAGCCCCGGGAGGGCCCCTGAAAAACTGTTTTTT.

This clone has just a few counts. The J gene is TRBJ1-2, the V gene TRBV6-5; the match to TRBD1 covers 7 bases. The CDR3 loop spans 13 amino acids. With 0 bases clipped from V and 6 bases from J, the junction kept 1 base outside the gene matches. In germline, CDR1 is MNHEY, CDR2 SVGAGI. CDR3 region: CASSYSGGHGYTF. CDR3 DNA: TGTGCCAGCAGTTACTCAGGGGGCCATGGCTACACCTTC.

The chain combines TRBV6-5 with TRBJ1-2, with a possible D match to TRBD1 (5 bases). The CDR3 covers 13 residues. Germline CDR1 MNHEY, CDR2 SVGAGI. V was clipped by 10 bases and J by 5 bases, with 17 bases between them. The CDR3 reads CATQATGEYGYTF. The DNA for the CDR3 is TGTGCCACCCAAGCCACGGGGGAATATGGCTACACCTTC.

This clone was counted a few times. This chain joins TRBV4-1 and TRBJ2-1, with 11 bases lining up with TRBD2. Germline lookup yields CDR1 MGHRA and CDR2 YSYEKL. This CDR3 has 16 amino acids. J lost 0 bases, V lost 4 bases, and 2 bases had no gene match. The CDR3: CASSPTSGASYNEQFF. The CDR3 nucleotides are TGCGCCAGCAGCCCGACTAGCGGGGCCTCCTACAATGAGCAGTTCTTC.

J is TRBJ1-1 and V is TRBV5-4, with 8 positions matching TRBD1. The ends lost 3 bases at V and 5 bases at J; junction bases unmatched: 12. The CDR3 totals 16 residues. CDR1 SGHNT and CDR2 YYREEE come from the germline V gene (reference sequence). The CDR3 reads CASSSKSGGAGTEAFF. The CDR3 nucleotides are TGTGCCAGCAGCTCCAAGTCAGGGGGCGCGGGAACTGAAGCTTTCTTT.

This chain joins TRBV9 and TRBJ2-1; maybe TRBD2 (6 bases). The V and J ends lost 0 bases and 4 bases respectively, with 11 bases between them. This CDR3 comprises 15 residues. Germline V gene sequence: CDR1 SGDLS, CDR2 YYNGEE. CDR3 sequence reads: CASSVDGAGYNEQFF. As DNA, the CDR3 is TGTGCCAGCAGCGTAGACGGAGCGGGTTACAATGAGCAGTTCTTC.